This TCR beta chain was sequenced during a study of T cells in Graves' hyperthyroidism and ophthalmopathy. CDR1 is SGHRS, CDR2 YFSETQ, per germline. This CDR3 has 15 residues. Regarding this clonotype: Its antigen is not identified. Sequence at one end of the junction differs from germline and may be a read error.

Study-wide points: Ophthalmopathy was told apart from stable hyperthyroidism by a 13 V-J model.

From approximately 9.3 ml of fresh peripheral blood, PBMCs were isolated. RNA transcripts yielded amplified TCR beta CDR3 regions. The TCR CDR3 first-round RT-PCR relied on the HTBI primer set. TCRdb re-called the multiplex PCR reads with MiXCR, one entry per CDR3 protein. The data contain 400,000 to 600,000 distinct CDR3 sequences, roughly 16% of them singletons. This sequence originates from a woman under 40 with Graves' ophthalmopathy. The V call is TRBV5-1, the J call TRBJ1-4; unclear D gene. The sample taken for sequencing was blood. This CDR3 reads CASGLAGPNNEKLFF. The CDR3 DNA reads as TGCGCCAGCGGCTTGGCGGGCCCTAACAATGAAAAACTGTTTTTT. Full variable domain (remainder filled in from reference TRBV5-1 and TRBJ1-4): KAGVTQTPRYLIKTRGQQVTLSCSPISGHRSVSWYQQTPGQGLQFLFEYFSETQRNKGNFPGRFSGRQFSNSRSEMNVSTLELGDSALYLCASGLAGPNNEKLFFGSGTQLSVL.